A single count supports the clone carrying this TCR beta chain. CDR3 length equals 14 residues. Trimming cost V 2 bases and J 1 base; bases outside gene matches: 0. The V gene's germline CDR1 is LGHNA and CDR2 YNFKEQ. The table came from immunoSEQ multiplex PCR; TCRdb's copy has only in-frame clones and leaves some out. This sample has around 100,000 clones; 87% occur once, and the top ten carry 2% to 2.5%. This specimen comes from a study of blood T cell repertoires in COVID-19. This chain links TRBV4-2 with TRBJ2-7; 9 bases line up with TRBD2. The receptor was isolated from a man aged 45 to 65 with active COVID-19. Sequencing used peripheral blood. Here the CDR3 reads CASSQSGGSYEQYF. CDR3 coding DNA: TGTGCCAGCAGCCAAAGCGGGGGGTCCTACGAGCAGTACTTC.